This T cell receptor (beta chain) came from a study of OX40 agonist ivuxolimab in advanced cancers. Study-level information: Ivuxolimab, an antibody acting as an agonist of OX40 (CD134), was used to treat patients. Hepatocellular carcinoma, melanoma, renal cell or head and neck cancer occurred in dose-escalation patients. Patients with prior anti-PD-1, anti-PD-L1 or anti-CTLA-4 therapy were eligible; 35% to 45% had some.

With respect to this clone: Its antigen is currently unknown.

The junction had 16 bases not matched to a gene; V was cut back by 4 bases and J by 4 bases. The V gene's germline CDR1 is SQVTM and CDR2 ANQGSEA. The CDR3 extends over 17 amino acids. The table came from immunoSEQ multiplex PCR; TCRdb's copy has only in-frame clones and leaves some out. There are 35,000 to 45,000 clones in the sample; around 89% occur only once, and around 13% lies in the top ten. Study observations and caveats: A proportion of nonresponders additionally exhibited low normalized T-cell clonal expansion.

The sequences come from CD4+ or CD8+ T cells sorted from blood, collected in a trial of the OX40 agonist ivuxolimab. This rearrangement joins TRBV29-1 to TRBJ2-1, with 7 positions matching TRBD2. This TCR was sampled from an adult with an advanced solid tumor such as melanoma, head and neck, liver or kidney cancer. In nucleotides, the CDR3 is TGCAGCGTTGCAGATCCGGGAGGTTTGCTAGCATACAATGAGCAGTTCTTC. This codes for CSVADPGGLLAYNEQFF.